This is a list of T cell receptor beta chains from one sample in a study of technical replicates of blood from a handful of donors. TCRdb's table, derived via immunoSEQ multiplex PCR, lists solely in-frame clones and lacks some. The sample comprises about 79,000 clones, about 91% of which are singletons, and about 0.35% rests with the top ten. Sequencing input: T cells isolated from PBMCs. Receptor source: a human donor in good health. Some clones in this sample may be carry-over from other donors' samples. The CDR3 runs from the conserved cysteine through the conserved F or W. Each record gives: J gene, D gene, clone size, V gene, CDR3 DNA, CDR3 protein. A D gene is named only where the DNA matches it firmly. Where a row states a size, it is once, few, many or the class of an expanded clone; other rows omit it.

>TRBJ2-1|TRBD2|once|TRBV19
TGTGCCAGTAGTATAGGAGCGGGAGTTTACAATGAGCAGTTCTTC
CASSIGAGVYNEQFF
>TRBJ1-1|TRBD1|NA|TRBV25-1
TGTGCCAGCAGTGAATTTGGGACAGCTGAAGCTTTCTTT
CASSEFGTAEAFF
>TRBJ2-1|TRBD2|NA|TRBV18
TGTGCCAGCTCACGGGACTACTACAATGAGCAGTTCTTC
CASSRDYYNEQFF
>TRBJ2-1|NA|NA|TRBV11-3
TGTGCCAGCAGTTGGAGACAGCACAATGAGCAGTTCTTC
CASSWRQHNEQFF
>TRBJ1-1|TRBD1|NA|TRBV29-1
TGCAGCGTGGGATTACCCGGGACAGCTAACACTGAAGCTTTCTTT
CSVGLPGTANTEAFF
>TRBJ1-1|NA|NA|TRBV2
TGTGCCAGCAGGGCAGGGGCGGTCAACACTGAAGCTTTCTTT
CASRAGAVNTEAFF
>TRBJ1-4|NA|NA|TRBV6-6
TGTGCCAGCAGTTACTCGACAGCAACTAATGAAAAACTGTTTTTT
CASSYSTATNEKLFF
>TRBJ2-2|TRBD1|NA|TRBV2
TGTGCCAGCAGTTTAACCGGGACAGGGAACACCGGGGAGCTGTTTTTT
CASSLTGTGNTGELFF
>TRBJ2-7|NA|NA|TRBV2
TGTGCCAGCACATGGGGCCAGGGCTCTTACGAGCAGTACTTC
CASTWGQGSYEQYF
>TRBJ2-5|NA|NA|TRBV25-1
TGTGCCAGCAGTGAATTAGTAGGACTGTCCCAAGAGACCCAGTACTTC
CASSELVGLSQETQYF
>TRBJ1-4|NA|NA|TRBV6-1
TGTGCCAGCAGTGAAGCAGAGACGAGGGAAAAACTGTTTTTT
CASSEAETREKLFF
>TRBJ1-1|TRBD1|NA|TRBV7-2
TGTGCCAGCAGCCTAGAGGGACAGGGAGGTACTGAAGCTTTCTTT
CASSLEGQGGTEAFF
>TRBJ1-1|TRBD1|once|TRBV19
TGTGCCAGTAGTGAAAGGGGGCCTATGAACACTGAAGCTTTCTTT
CASSERGPMNTEAFF
>TRBJ2-7|NA|NA|TRBV7-9
TGTGCCAGCAGCTTCTACCGGGACAAGATCGTCGAGCAGTACTTC
CASSFYRDKIVEQYF
>TRBJ1-5|NA|NA|TRBV9
TGTGCCAGCAGCCGAGGAAATAGCAATCAGCCCCAGCATTTT
CASSRGNSNQPQHF
>TRBJ1-2|NA|NA|TRBV4-3
TGCGCCAGCAGCCAAGATCGTTTATCTAGCGGGTCCTATGGCTACACCTTC
CASSQDRLSSGSYGYTF
>TRBJ1-5|NA|NA|TRBV30
TGTGCCTGGAGTGTAGTGAGTAATCAGCCCCAGCATTTT
CAWSVVSNQPQHF
>TRBJ1-4|TRBD1|NA|TRBV2
TGTGCCAGCAGGAGGACAGGGGGGTCCGCAACTAATGAAAAACTGTTTTTT
CASRRTGGSATNEKLFF
>TRBJ2-1|TRBD2|NA|TRBV4-3
TGCGCCAGCAGCCAGATAGGACTAGCGGGCGAGCAGTTCTTC
CASSQIGLAGEQFF
>TRBJ2-2|TRBD2|NA|TRBV7-9
TGTGCCAGCAGCGATGCCGGGACTAGCCACGGGGAGCTGTTTTTT
CASSDAGTSHGELFF
>TRBJ2-3|TRBD1|NA|TRBV19
TGTGCCAGTAGTCAAAGCGGGACAGGGGGAAATACGCAGTATTTT
CASSQSGTGGNTQYF
>TRBJ1-3|NA|NA|TRBV4-1
TGCGCCAGCAGCCAACCCAGTTTTTCTGGAAACACCATATATTTT
CASSQPSFSGNTIYF
>TRBJ2-7|TRBD1|NA|TRBV30
TGTGCCTCATCCGGGACAGGGTTCGGGGTGGACTTC
CASSGTGFGVDF
>TRBJ2-1|NA|NA|TRBV7-9
TGTGCCAGCAGCCGCAATGAGCAGTTCTTC
CASSRNEQFF
>TRBJ1-5|NA|NA|TRBV25-1
TGTGCCAGCAGTGACTCCGGGGGGACTCAGCCCCAGCATTTT
CASSDSGGTQPQHF
>TRBJ2-2|NA|NA|TRBV5-1
TGCGCCAGCAGCGAGCTGAACACCGGGGAGCTGTTTTTT
CASSELNTGELFF
>TRBJ2-5|TRBD2|NA|TRBV7-8
TGTGCCAGCAGCCTTCTAGCGGAAGAGACCCAGTACTTC
CASSLLAEETQYF
>TRBJ2-7|NA|NA|TRBV6-1
TGTGCCAGCAGCGCGGCCTACGAGCAGTACTTC
CASSAAYEQYF
>TRBJ2-1|TRBD2|once|TRBV30
TGTGCCTCCGCTAGCGGGATCAACAATGAGCAGTTCTTC
CASASGINNEQFF
>TRBJ2-7|NA|NA|TRBV2
TGTGCCAGCAGTGAACTAAGGGACATCTCCTACGAGCAGTACTTC
CASSELRDISYEQYF
>TRBJ2-1|NA|NA|TRBV11-2
TGTGCCAGCACCTCACTTCCAGGAAATGAGCAGTTCTTC
CASTSLPGNEQFF
>TRBJ2-1|TRBD2|NA|TRBV19
TGTGCCAGTAGTTCCCGTAGCGGGATCTCCTACAATGAGCAGTTCTTC
CASSSRSGISYNEQFF
>TRBJ1-1|NA|NA|TRBV28
TGTGCCAGCAGTTTGAGGGGGTGGTTTTATACTGAAGCTTTCTTT
CASSLRGWFYTEAFF
>TRBJ1-1|TRBD1|few|TRBV9
TGTGCCAGCAGCTCCCGGACAGGCGGGGAGGCTTTCTTT
CASSSRTGGEAFF
>TRBJ1-4|NA|NA|TRBV28
TGTGCCAGCAGTTTAAGGGGGGGGGCAACTAATGAAAAACTGTTTTTT
CASSLRGGATNEKLFF
>TRBJ2-4|TRBD2|NA|TRBV15
TGTGCCACCAGCAGAGAATTAGCGGGAGGAGCCAAAAACATTCAGTACTTC
CATSRELAGGAKNIQYF
>TRBJ2-5|NA|few|TRBV11-2
TGTGCCAGCAGCTCCATGACTGGTACCCAAGAGACCCAGTACTTC
CASSSMTGTQETQYF
>TRBJ2-7|NA|NA|TRBV13
TGTGCCAGCAGCTTAGGAATGGAGGCCTCCTACGAGCAGTACTTC
CASSLGMEASYEQYF
>TRBJ1-6|NA|NA|TRBV6-6
TGTGCCAGCAGTGTTGCGGATAATTCACCCCTCCACTTT
CASSVADNSPLHF
>TRBJ2-5|TRBD1|NA|TRBV6-1
TGTGCCAGCCGACGACAGGGGGTTTACCAAGAGACCCAGTACTTC
CASRRQGVYQETQYF
>TRBJ1-3|NA|NA|TRBV2
TGTGCCAGCAGTGACGGGTCCTCTGGAAACACCATATATTTT
CASSDGSSGNTIYF
>TRBJ2-3|TRBD2|NA|TRBV30
TGTGCCTGGAGTAACATAGCGGGCACCACAGATACGCAGTATTTT
CAWSNIAGTTDTQYF
>TRBJ2-2|NA|NA|TRBV6-5
TGTGCCAGCAGTTACGATATGGGGGCGGGCGGGGAGCTGTTTTTT
CASSYDMGAGGELFF
>TRBJ2-5|TRBD2|NA|TRBV7-8
TGTGCCAGCAGCAATGAGGCTAGCGGGAGGTACCAAGAGACCCAGTACTTC
CASSNEASGRYQETQYF
>TRBJ1-2|TRBD1|NA|TRBV5-1
TGCGCCAGCAGCTTAACGATTCCGGGACAGGATAACTATGGCTACACCTTC
CASSLTIPGQDNYGYTF
>TRBJ2-5|TRBD1|once|TRBV11-2
TGTGCCAGCAGCTCTACAGGGGCCAGAAGTGAGACCCAGTACTTC
CASSSTGARSETQYF
>TRBJ2-7|NA|NA|TRBV19
TGTGCCAGTAAGGAGACTAGAGTTTCCTACGAGCAGTACTTC
CASKETRVSYEQYF
>TRBJ2-1|TRBD2|NA|TRBV6-6
TGTGCCAGCAGTACAGAGCGGGAGGGCAACGAGCAGTTCTTC
CASSTEREGNEQFF
>TRBJ2-7|TRBD2|NA|TRBV10-1
TGCGCCAGCAGTCGGACTAGCGGGACCAACGAGCAGTACTTC
CASSRTSGTNEQYF
>TRBJ1-1|NA|NA|TRBV9
TGTGCCAGCAGCCCTCCTGGGGCACCGAACACTGAAGCTTTCTTT
CASSPPGAPNTEAFF
>TRBJ2-1|NA|NA|TRBV9
TGTGCCAGCAGCGTAGAAGAACTAACTTACAATGAGCAGTTCTTC
CASSVEELTYNEQFF
>TRBJ1-1|NA|NA|TRBV7-9
TGTGCCAGCAGCTTAAACCCCCGAACAGGGCCAGGGACTGAAGCTTTCTTT
CASSLNPRTGPGTEAFF
>TRBJ1-5|TRBD1|NA|TRBV29-1
TGCAGCGTACATACAGGGGGAAGGAATCAGCCCCAGCATTTT
CSVHTGGRNQPQHF
>TRBJ1-1|NA|NA|TRBV9
TGTGCCAGCAGCTCTTACCCCCAGGGAGAAGCTTTCTTT
CASSSYPQGEAFF
>TRBJ2-5|NA|NA|TRBV30
TGTGCCGGATCACAGGGGACCCAGTACTTC
CAGSQGTQYF
>TRBJ1-1|NA|NA|TRBV7-2
TGTGCCAGCAGCTTTTCAGGACAGAAAGCTTTCTTT
CASSFSGQKAFF
>TRBJ1-2|NA|once|TRBV6-5
TGTGCCAGCAGTTACTCTATGGCCACCTCCTATGGCTACACCTTC
CASSYSMATSYGYTF